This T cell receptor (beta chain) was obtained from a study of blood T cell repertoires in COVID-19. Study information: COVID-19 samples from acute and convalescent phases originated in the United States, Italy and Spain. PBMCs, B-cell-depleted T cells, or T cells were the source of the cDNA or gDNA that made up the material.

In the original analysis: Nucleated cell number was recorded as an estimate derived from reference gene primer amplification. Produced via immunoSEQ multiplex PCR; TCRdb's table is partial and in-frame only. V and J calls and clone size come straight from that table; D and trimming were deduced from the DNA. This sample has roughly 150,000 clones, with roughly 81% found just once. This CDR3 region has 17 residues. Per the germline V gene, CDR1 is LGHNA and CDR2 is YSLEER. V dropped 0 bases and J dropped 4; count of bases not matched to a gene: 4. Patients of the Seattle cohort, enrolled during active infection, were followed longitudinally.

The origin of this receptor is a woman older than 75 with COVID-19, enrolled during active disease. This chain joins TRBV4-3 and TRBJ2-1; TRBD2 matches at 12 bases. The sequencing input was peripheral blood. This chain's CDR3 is CASSQDHLAGGYNEQFF. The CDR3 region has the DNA TGCGCCAGCAGCCAAGATCACCTAGCGGGGGGGTACAATGAGCAGTTCTTC.